This is a list of T cell receptor beta chains from one sample in a study of blood T cell repertoires in COVID-19. Assay used: immunoSEQ multiplex PCR; TCRdb lists only in-frame clones, some missing. Here the sample spans about 180,000 clones, roughly 83% being singletons. The specimen sequenced was peripheral blood. These receptors were collected from a woman in her thirties or forties with COVID-19, enrolled during active disease. Both conserved end residues are part of each CDR3. Each record gives: D gene, J gene, clone size, V gene, CDR3 DNA, CDR3 protein. The D gene is left open where the match is weak. Not every row has a clone size; where given, it reads once, few, many or a size class.

D: -; J: TRBJ1-6; size: -; V: TRBV7-2; DNA: TGTGCCAGCAGCGGTCGTATTGGGGGCGGCTATTCACCCCTCCACTTT; CDR3: CASSGRIGGGYSPLHF
D: -; J: TRBJ2-7; size: -; V: TRBV7-6; DNA: TGTGCCAGCAGCTTAGCCGGCGGAATCTACGAGCAGTACTTC; CDR3: CASSLAGGIYEQYF
D: -; J: TRBJ2-4; size: -; V: TRBV28; DNA: TGTGCCAGCAGTTTGCCCCTCGGGGGGCTTCCTGTTCAGTACTTC; CDR3: CASSLPLGGLPVQYF
D: TRBD2; J: TRBJ2-3; size: -; V: TRBV10-3; DNA: TGTGCCATCAGTGCCTCGGGACTAGCGGGGGGAGCAGATACGCAGTATTTT; CDR3: CAISASGLAGGADTQYF
D: TRBD2; J: TRBJ2-7; size: -; V: TRBV28; DNA: TGTGCCAGCAGTTCCTATGTCGGGACTAGCGGCTACGAGCAGTACTTC; CDR3: CASSSYVGTSGYEQYF
D: -; J: TRBJ1-2; size: -; V: TRBV6-6; DNA: TGTGCCAGCAGTTCTGGAGGAACAAGCGGCTACACCTTC; CDR3: CASSSGGTSGYTF
D: -; J: TRBJ1-2; size: -; V: TRBV5-1; DNA: TGCGCCAGCAGAGGACAGATTAGTGTATCCAACTATGGCTACACCTTC; CDR3: CASRGQISVSNYGYTF
D: TRBD2; J: TRBJ2-7; size: once; V: TRBV13; DNA: TGTGCCAGCACCACTAGCGGGAGGCCCTACGAGCAGTACTTC; CDR3: CASTTSGRPYEQYF
D: TRBD2; J: TRBJ2-1; size: -; V: TRBV3-1/TRBV3-2; DNA: TGTGCCAGCAGGACTAGCGGGGGGGTCAATGAGCAGTTCTTC; CDR3: CASRTSGGVNEQFF
D: TRBD2; J: TRBJ2-1; size: -; V: TRBV19; DNA: TGTGCCAGTAGAGGTCTAGCGGGAGTAATAGGTGAGCAGTTCTTC; CDR3: CASRGLAGVIGEQFF
D: TRBD1; J: TRBJ2-1; size: once; V: TRBV24-1; DNA: TGTGCCACCCAGCGACAGGGAAACTCCAATGAGCAGTTCTTC; CDR3: CATQRQGNSNEQFF
D: -; J: TRBJ1-1; size: -; V: TRBV19; DNA: TGTGCCAGTAGTATTTCCGGAGCGGGAGGCACTGAAGCTTTCTTT; CDR3: CASSISGAGGTEAFF
D: TRBD1; J: TRBJ2-5; size: -; V: TRBV13; DNA: TGTGCCAGCAGCTCGCGGACAGGGGGAGAGACCCAGTACTTC; CDR3: CASSSRTGGETQYF
D: -; J: TRBJ2-2; size: -; V: TRBV5-4; DNA: TGTGCCAGCAGCTTGGCGCGACTAGAGGGCGGGGAGCTGTTTTTT; CDR3: CASSLARLEGGELFF
D: TRBD1; J: TRBJ2-2; size: -; V: TRBV5-1; DNA: TGCGCCAGCAGCTTGGCCGGGACAGCGAACACCGGGGAGCTGTTTTTT; CDR3: CASSLAGTANTGELFF
D: TRBD2; J: TRBJ2-5; size: -; V: TRBV18; DNA: TGTGCCAGCTCACCAATTAGGAGTAGCGGGCGGGAGACCCAGTACTTC; CDR3: CASSPIRSSGRETQYF
D: -; J: TRBJ2-2; size: -; V: TRBV6-5; DNA: TGTGCCAGCAGGACAGGCACCGGGGAGCTGTTTTTT; CDR3: CASRTGTGELFF
D: TRBD2; J: TRBJ2-3; size: -; V: TRBV6-2/TRBV6-3; DNA: TGTGCCAGCAGTTATGGGACTAGCGGAAGCACAGATACGCAGTATTTT; CDR3: CASSYGTSGSTDTQYF
D: -; J: TRBJ1-4; size: -; V: TRBV6-6; DNA: TGTGCCAGCAGTTACGGGGACTCACTGGGGAAACTGTTTTTT; CDR3: CASSYGDSLGKLFF
D: TRBD2; J: TRBJ2-5; size: few; V: TRBV10-3; DNA: TGTGCCATCAGTGAAGGGTCTAGCGGGTCCCGGGTCCAGTACTTC; CDR3: CAISEGSSGSRVQYF
D: TRBD1; J: TRBJ1-1; size: -; V: TRBV14; DNA: TGTGCCAGCAGCGCGACAGGGACCACTGAAGCTTTCTTT; CDR3: CASSATGTTEAFF
D: -; J: TRBJ2-5; size: -; V: TRBV7-9; DNA: TGTGCCAGCAGCTTAAGGCCGGGAGCCGAACGGGGGGCGGAGACCCAGTACTTC; CDR3: CASSLRPGAERGAETQYF
D: TRBD1; J: TRBJ1-4; size: -; V: TRBV19; DNA: TGTGCCAGTAGTGGACCAGACAGGGATGAAAAACTGTTTTTT; CDR3: CASSGPDRDEKLFF
D: -; J: TRBJ1-4; size: -; V: TRBV10-3; DNA: TGTGCCAGCTCCTACAGGGAAACTAATGAAAAACTGTTTTTT; CDR3: CASSYRETNEKLFF
D: -; J: TRBJ1-1; size: once; V: TRBV6-4; DNA: TGTGCCAGCAGCCTACGTGGGGGGACTGAAGCTTTCTTT; CDR3: CASSLRGGTEAFF